This T cell receptor beta chain derives from a study of blood T cells in healthy people across ages. Primed by a sample-barcoded 5' primer and a J-beta primer mix, a second PCR proceeded for about 6 to 12 cycles. From the 5' RACE reads, TCRdb called clonotypes with MiXCR, one entry per CDR3 protein. This sample has some 1.5 million distinct CDR3 sequences, with 25% to 30% found just once. The ends were cut back, 0 bases at V and 0 bases at J, with 15 bases in the middle. The V gene's germline CDR1 is DFQATT and CDR2 SNEGSKA (reference sequence). The CDR3 is 17 amino acids. The authors extracted at least 5 micrograms of total RNA per sample. This clonotype was counted only a few times.

Input material: blood. The chain links TRBV20-1 to TRBJ2-4; D is unclear. The receptor's source is a woman between 25 and 40 years old in good health. The CDR3 region has the DNA TGCAGTGCTAGAGATACCTTGGGCAGACAAGCCAAAAACATTCAGTACTTC. It specifies CSARDTLGRQAKNIQYF.